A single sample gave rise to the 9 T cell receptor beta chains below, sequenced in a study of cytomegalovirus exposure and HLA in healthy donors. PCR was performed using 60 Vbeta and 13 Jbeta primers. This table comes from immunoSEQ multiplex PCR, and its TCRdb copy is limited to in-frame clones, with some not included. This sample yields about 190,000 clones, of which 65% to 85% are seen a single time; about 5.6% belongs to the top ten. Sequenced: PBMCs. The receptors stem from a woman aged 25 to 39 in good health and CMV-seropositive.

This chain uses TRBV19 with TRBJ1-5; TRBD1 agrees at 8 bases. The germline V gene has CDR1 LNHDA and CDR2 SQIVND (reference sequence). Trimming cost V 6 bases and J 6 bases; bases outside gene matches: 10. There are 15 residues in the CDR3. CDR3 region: CASRPQGASSQPQHF. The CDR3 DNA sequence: TGTGCCAGTAGACCCCAGGGGGCGTCTTCTCAGCCCCAGCATTTT.

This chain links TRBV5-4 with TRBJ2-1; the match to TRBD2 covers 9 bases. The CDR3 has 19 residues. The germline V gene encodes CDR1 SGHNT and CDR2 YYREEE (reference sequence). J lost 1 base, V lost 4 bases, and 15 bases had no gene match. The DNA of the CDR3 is TGTGCCAGCAGCGGGGGTAGCGGGAGCCCCGGAGGGTCCTACAATGAGCAGTTCTTC. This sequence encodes CASSGGSGSPGGSYNEQFF.

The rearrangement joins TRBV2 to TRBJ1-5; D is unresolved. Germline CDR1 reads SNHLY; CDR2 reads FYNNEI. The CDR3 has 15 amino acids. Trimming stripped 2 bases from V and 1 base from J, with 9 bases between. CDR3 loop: CASSEMLLSNQPQHF. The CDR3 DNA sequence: TGTGCCAGCAGTGAAATGTTGTTAAGCAATCAGCCCCAGCATTTT.

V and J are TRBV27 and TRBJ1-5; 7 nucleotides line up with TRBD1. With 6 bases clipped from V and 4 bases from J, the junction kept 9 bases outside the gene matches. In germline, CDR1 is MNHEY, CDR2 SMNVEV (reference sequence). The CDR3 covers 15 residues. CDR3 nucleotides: TGTGCCAGCAGCTACTCCCGGGACAGAAATCAGCCCCAGCATTTT. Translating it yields CASSYSRDRNQPQHF.

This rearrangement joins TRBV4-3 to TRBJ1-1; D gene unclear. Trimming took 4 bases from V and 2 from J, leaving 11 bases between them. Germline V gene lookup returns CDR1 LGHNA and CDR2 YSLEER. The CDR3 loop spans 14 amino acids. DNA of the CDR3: TGCGCCAGCAGCCTAAATCCTATCAACACTGAAGCTTTCTTT. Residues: CASSLNPINTEAFF.

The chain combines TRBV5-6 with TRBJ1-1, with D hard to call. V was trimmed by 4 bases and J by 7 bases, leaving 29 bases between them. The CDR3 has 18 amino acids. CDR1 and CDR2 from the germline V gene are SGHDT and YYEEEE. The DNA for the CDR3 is TGTGCCAGCAGCCTACCGGAACAAGACTCCCTTGTTGCTAGTGAAGCTTTCTTT. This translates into CASSLPEQDSLVASEAFF.

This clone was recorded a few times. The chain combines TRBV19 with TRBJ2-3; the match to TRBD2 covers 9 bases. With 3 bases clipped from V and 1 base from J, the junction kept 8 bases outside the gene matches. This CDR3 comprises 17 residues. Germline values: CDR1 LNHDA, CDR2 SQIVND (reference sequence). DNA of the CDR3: TGTGCCAGTAGTATGGAGACTAGCGGAATCCGCACAGATACGCAGTATTTT. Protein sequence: CASSMETSGIRTDTQYF.

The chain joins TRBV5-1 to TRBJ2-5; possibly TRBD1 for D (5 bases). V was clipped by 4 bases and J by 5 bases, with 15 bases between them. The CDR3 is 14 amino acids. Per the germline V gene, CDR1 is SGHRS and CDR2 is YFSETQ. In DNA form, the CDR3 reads TGCGCCAGCAGCCTTCCGGACATTCAGGAGACCCAGTACTTC. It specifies CASSLPDIQETQYF.

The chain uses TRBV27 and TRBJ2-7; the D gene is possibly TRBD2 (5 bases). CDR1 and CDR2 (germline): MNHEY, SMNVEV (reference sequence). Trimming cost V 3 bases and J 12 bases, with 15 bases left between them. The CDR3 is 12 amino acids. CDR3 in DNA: TGTGCCAGCAGTTTCGGTATGAGGGCCCTGTACTTC. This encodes CASSFGMRALYF.